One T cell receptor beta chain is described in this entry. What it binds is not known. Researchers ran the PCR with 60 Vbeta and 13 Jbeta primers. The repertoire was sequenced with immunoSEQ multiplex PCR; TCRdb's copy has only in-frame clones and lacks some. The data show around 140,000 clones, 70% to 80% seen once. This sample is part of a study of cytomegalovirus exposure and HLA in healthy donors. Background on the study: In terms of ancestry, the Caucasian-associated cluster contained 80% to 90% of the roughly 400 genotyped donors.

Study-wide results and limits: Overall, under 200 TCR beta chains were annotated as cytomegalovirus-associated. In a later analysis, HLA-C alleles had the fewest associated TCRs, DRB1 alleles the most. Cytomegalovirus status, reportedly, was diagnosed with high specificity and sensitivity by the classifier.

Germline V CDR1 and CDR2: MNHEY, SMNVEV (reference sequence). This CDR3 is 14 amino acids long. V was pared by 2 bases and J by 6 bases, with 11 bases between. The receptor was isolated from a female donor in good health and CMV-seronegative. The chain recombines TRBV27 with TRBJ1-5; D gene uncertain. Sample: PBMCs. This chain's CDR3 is CASSLRPGGQPQHF. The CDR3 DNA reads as TGTGCCAGCAGTTTAAGACCCGGCGGTCAGCCCCAGCATTTT.